The 16 T cell receptor beta chains listed next were all sequenced from one sample in a study of cytomegalovirus exposure and HLA in healthy donors. PCR employed 60 Vbeta and 13 Jbeta primers. Profiling relied on immunoSEQ multiplex PCR, and the TCRdb table lists in-frame clones only, not all of them. This table holds about 94,000 clones, roughly 86% found once. The sample taken for sequencing was PBMCs. The receptors were gathered from a human donor in good health.

This clone was detected only a few times. This chain joins TRBV10-3 and TRBJ2-7, with 11 bases aligning to TRBD2. Germline loops: CDR1 ENHRY, CDR2 SYGVKD. This CDR3 spans 13 amino acids. V lost 8 bases, J lost 6 bases, and 6 bases stayed unmatched. The CDR3 DNA sequence: TGTGCCATCCAAACTAGCGGGAGTGTCGAGCAGTACTTC. Amino acid sequence: CAIQTSGSVEQYF.

V usage is TRBV7-9 and J usage is TRBJ2-7, with D perhaps matching TRBD2 (5 bases). The germline V gene encodes CDR1 SEHNR and CDR2 FQNEAQ (reference sequence). Trimming pared 0 bases from V and 7 bases from J, leaving 19 bases between. This CDR3 comprises 16 residues. CDR3: CASSLAGGTPSWEQYF. Written as DNA, the CDR3 is TGTGCCAGCAGCTTAGCTGGAGGCACCCCTTCGTGGGAGCAGTACTTC.

The chain is built from TRBV2 and TRBJ1-5; D gene unclear. Germline V gene sequence: CDR1 SNHLY, CDR2 FYNNEI. The CDR3 totals 15 residues. The V end lost 6 bases, the J end lost 6 bases, and 18 bases lay between the germline ends. The CDR3 sequence: CASSVGRGAGQPQHF. CDR3 bases: TGTGCCAGCAGCGTTGGGCGGGGAGCGGGTCAGCCCCAGCATTTT. Based on the CDR3 plus reference TRBV2 and TRBJ1-5, the full variable domain is EPEVTQTPSHQVTQMGQEVILRCVPISNHLYFYWYRQILGQKVEFLVSFYNNEISEKSEIFDDQFSVERPDGSNFTLKIRSTKLEDSAMYFCASSVGRGAGQPQHFGDGTRLSIL.

This rearrangement joins TRBV5-1 to TRBJ1-1, with D possibly being TRBD1 (5 bases). The CDR3 extends over 15 amino acids. Germline CDR1 reads SGHRS; CDR2 reads YFSETQ. Trimming cost V 3 bases and J 5 bases, with 17 bases left between them. The CDR3 spells CASSSGAGINTEAFF. CDR3 nucleotide sequence: TGCGCCAGCAGCTCCGGGGCGGGGATTAATACTGAAGCTTTCTTT.

V and J are TRBV5-8 and TRBJ2-6; no clear D gene. The CDR3 has 14 amino acids. The germline V and J ends were trimmed by 0 bases and 2 bases, with 3 bases remaining between them. Germline CDR1 SGHTS, CDR2 YDEGEE. The CDR3 loop reads CASSLAAGANVLTF. The CDR3 DNA reads as TGTGCCAGCAGCTTGGCCGCTGGGGCCAACGTCCTGACTTTC.

DNA of the CDR3: TGCGCCAGCAGAGACAGGGGCCGAGGAAAGAACACTGAAGCTTTCTTT. It encodes CASRDRGRGKNTEAFF. The J gene is TRBJ1-1, the V gene TRBV5-1; 8 nucleotides line up with TRBD1. This CDR3 spans 16 amino acids. The germline CDR1 and CDR2 sequences are SGHRS and YFSETQ. Germline trimming cut 5 bases from V and 1 base from J; bases unmatched to any gene: 10. Combining the CDR3 with reference TRBV5-1 and TRBJ1-1 gives the whole variable domain KAGVTQTPRYLIKTRGQQVTLSCSPISGHRSVSWYQQTPGQGLQFLFEYFSETQRNKGNFPGRFSGRQFSNSRSEMNVSTLELGDSALYLCASRDRGRGKNTEAFFGQGTRLTVV.

V is TRBV19 and J is TRBJ1-1; 8 nucleotides align to TRBD1. CDR3 length: 13 residues. The germline V gene has CDR1 LNHDA and CDR2 SQIVND (reference sequence). The ends lost 10 bases at V and 0 bases at J; junction bases unmatched: 4. In nucleotides, the CDR3 is TGTGCCACATGGGACAGGTTGAACACTGAAGCTTTCTTT. This sequence encodes CATWDRLNTEAFF.

The V and J genes are TRBV25-1 and TRBJ1-1; 7 bases match TRBD1. The V and J ends lost 2 bases and 10 bases, in that order; junction bases with no gene match: 7. The V gene's germline CDR1 is MGHDK and CDR2 SYGVNS. There are 13 residues in the CDR3. The CDR3 DNA reads as TGTGCCAGCAGTGAACTGGCCGAGGGGGCAGCTTTCTTT. It is translated as CASSELAEGAAFF.

The chain couples TRBV11-2 to TRBJ1-1; a possible D gene is TRBD1 (6 bases). The germline V gene has CDR1 SGHAT and CDR2 FQNNGV. The V end lost 6 bases, the J end lost 3 bases, and 14 bases lay between the germline ends. The CDR3 contains 14 residues. CDR3 protein: CASREEGGHTEAFF. The CDR3 DNA is TGTGCCAGCAGGGAGGAGGGGGGGCACACTGAAGCTTTCTTT.

V is TRBV10-3 and J is TRBJ1-4, with TRBD1 matching over 9 bases. Germline values: CDR1 ENHRY, CDR2 SYGVKD. This CDR3 has 17 residues. J gave up 3 bases and V 4 bases, and 9 bases lay outside the gene matches. CDR3 coding DNA: TGTGCCATCAGTGGAACAGGGGGCGCTTCTGCTAATGAAAAACTGTTTTTT. This encodes CAISGTGGASANEKLFF.

This clone was observed once. This chain joins TRBV5-1 and TRBJ1-4; possible D gene TRBD1, 5 bases. This CDR3 is 15 amino acids long. Trimming shortened V by 1 base and J by 3 bases, and 10 bases separated the two germline ends. The V gene's germline CDR1 is SGHRS and CDR2 YFSETQ. CDR3 in amino acids: CASSLMGGSNEKLFF. Here the CDR3 DNA reads TGCGCCAGCAGCTTGATGGGGGGATCTAATGAAAAACTGTTTTTT.

The J gene is TRBJ1-1, the V gene TRBV7-3; possibly TRBD1 for D (6 bases). The CDR3 loop spans 13 amino acids. The germline CDR1 and CDR2 sequences are SGHTA and FQGTGA. V dropped 5 bases and J dropped 7 bases, with 14 bases sitting between them. The CDR3 DNA reads as TGTGCCAGCAGCCTCGGGGGGGCCAGTGAAGCTTTCTTT. Translated: CASSLGGASEAFF.

The chain recombines TRBV5-6 with TRBJ1-4, with 7 bases fitting TRBD1. J gave up 6 bases and V 4 bases, and 9 bases lay outside the gene matches. The CDR3 is made up of 15 amino acids. Germline V gene sequence: CDR1 SGHDT, CDR2 YYEEEE. Here the CDR3 DNA reads TGTGCCAGCAGCCAGGGGGACAGTGGCTATGAAAAACTGTTTTTT. It yields the protein CASSQGDSGYEKLFF. Variable domain in full (rest from reference TRBV5-6 and TRBJ1-4): DAGVTQSPTHLIKTRGQQVTLRCSPKSGHDTVSWYQQALGQGPQFIFQYYEEEERQRGNFPDRFSGHQFPNYSSELNVNALLLGDSALYLCASSQGDSGYEKLFFGSGTQLSVL.

The chain's CDR3 is CASSLDRNTEAFF. DNA of the CDR3: TGTGCCAGCAGCTTAGATAGGAACACTGAAGCTTTCTTT. The chain carries TRBV7-6 and TRBJ1-1; D unclear. There are 13 residues in the CDR3. V lost 1 base to trimming and J lost 1 base, with 4 bases between them. CDR1 SGHVS and CDR2 FNYEAQ come from the germline V gene.

J is TRBJ2-3 and V is TRBV5-1; 9 bases align to TRBD2. The CDR3 totals 15 residues. V trimming: 0 bases; J trimming: 4 bases; junction bases outside the gene matches: 3. Germline-derived CDR1 and CDR2 are SGHRS and YFSETQ. The CDR3 DNA sequence: TGCGCCAGCAGCTTGGGCGGGGGGGCCTCAGATACGCAGTATTTT. Translated, it gives CASSLGGGASDTQYF.

The J gene is TRBJ2-2, the V gene TRBV28; 13 nucleotides match TRBD2. Germline CDR1 reads MDHEN; CDR2 reads SYDVKM. Germline trimming cut 4 bases from V and 5 bases from J; bases unmatched to any gene: 7. The CDR3 is made up of 17 amino acids. CDR3 protein: CASSSRTSGSYTGELFF. In DNA, the CDR3 is TGTGCCAGCAGTTCGCGGACTAGCGGGAGTTATACCGGGGAGCTGTTTTTT.